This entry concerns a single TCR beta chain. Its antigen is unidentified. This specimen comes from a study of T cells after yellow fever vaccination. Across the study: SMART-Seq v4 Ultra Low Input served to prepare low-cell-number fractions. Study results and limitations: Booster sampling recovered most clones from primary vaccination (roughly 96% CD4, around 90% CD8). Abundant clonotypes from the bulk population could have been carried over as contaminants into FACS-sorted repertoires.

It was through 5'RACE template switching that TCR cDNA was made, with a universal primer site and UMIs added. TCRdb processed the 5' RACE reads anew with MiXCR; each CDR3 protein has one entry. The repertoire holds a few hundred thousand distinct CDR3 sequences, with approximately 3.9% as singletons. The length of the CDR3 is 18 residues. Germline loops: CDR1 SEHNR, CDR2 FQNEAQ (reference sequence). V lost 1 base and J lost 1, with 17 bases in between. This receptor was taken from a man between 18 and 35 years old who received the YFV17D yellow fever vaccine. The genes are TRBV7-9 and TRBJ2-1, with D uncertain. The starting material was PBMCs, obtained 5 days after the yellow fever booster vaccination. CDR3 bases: TGTGCCAGCAGCTTAGGAGTCGGCGGAAGGGTTTCCTACAATGAGCAGTTCTTC. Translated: CASSLGVGGRVSYNEQFF.